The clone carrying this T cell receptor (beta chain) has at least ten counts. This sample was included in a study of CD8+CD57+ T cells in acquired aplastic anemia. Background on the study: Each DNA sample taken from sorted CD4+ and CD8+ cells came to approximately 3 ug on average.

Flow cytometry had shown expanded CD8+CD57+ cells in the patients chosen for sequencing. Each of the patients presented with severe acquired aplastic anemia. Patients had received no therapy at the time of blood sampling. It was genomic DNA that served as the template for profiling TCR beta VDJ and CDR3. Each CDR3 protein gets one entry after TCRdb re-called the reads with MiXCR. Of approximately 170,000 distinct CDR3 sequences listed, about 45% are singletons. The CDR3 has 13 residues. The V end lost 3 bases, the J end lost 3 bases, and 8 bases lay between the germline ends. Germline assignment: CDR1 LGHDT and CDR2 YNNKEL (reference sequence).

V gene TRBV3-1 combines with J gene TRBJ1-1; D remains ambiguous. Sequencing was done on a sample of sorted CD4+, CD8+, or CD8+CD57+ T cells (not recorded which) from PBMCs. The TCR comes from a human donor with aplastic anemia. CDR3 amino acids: CASSQLEYTEAFF. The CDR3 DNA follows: TGTGCCAGCAGCCAGCTAGAGTACACTGAAGCTTTCTTT.